One and the same sample provided the 15 T cell receptor beta chains below, sequenced in a study of blood T cell repertoires in COVID-19. Some clones are missing from TCRdb's copy, which holds only in-frame ones; the method was immunoSEQ multiplex PCR. The sample has some 220,000 clones, approximately 80% seen once. Sequencing used peripheral blood. These receptors originate from a woman aged 55-75 years who had recovered from COVID-19.

The chain recombines TRBV11-2 with TRBJ2-3, with D maybe TRBD2 (5 bases). V was shortened by 4 bases and J by 6 bases, with 26 bases between the two germline ends. Germline CDR1 is SGHAT and CDR2 is FQNNGV. The CDR3 consists of 18 residues. In nucleotides, the CDR3 is TGTGCCAGCAGCTCCCCGTTTCGGAGGCGCATAGGGCGCGATACGCAGTATTTT. As protein: CASSSPFRRRIGRDTQYF.

This chain links TRBV15 with TRBJ2-2, with 9 bases that match TRBD2. Germline V lookup: CDR1 LNHNV, CDR2 YYDKDF (reference sequence). The CDR3 extends over 18 amino acids. Unmatched junction bases numbered 10, after V lost 0 bases and J lost 5 bases. The CDR3 nucleotides are TGTGCCACCAGCAGAGATCCCCAGGGACTAGCTGGTACCGGGGAGCTGTTTTTT. Translated: CATSRDPQGLAGTGELFF.

This clone came up once. The rearrangement uses TRBV29-1 and TRBJ1-1; D remains ambiguous. V dropped 7 bases and J dropped 0 bases, with 12 bases sitting between them. The CDR3 runs 13 residues. Germline-derived CDR1 and CDR2 are SQVTM and ANQGSEA. The CDR3 coding sequence is TGCAGCGCGGGGTCGAACATGAACACTGAAGCTTTCTTT. The encoded protein is CSAGSNMNTEAFF.

The chain links TRBV5-6 to TRBJ2-5; 9 nucleotides agree with TRBD1. Germline trimming cut 2 bases from V and 4 bases from J; bases unmatched to any gene: 12. Germline values: CDR1 SGHDT, CDR2 YYEEEE. The CDR3 is 17 amino acids. The CDR3 spells CASSFGRSGTGLETQYF. Here the CDR3 DNA reads TGTGCCAGCAGCTTTGGGAGATCGGGGACAGGGTTAGAGACCCAGTACTTC.

This clone was seen more than once but under ten times. The chain uses TRBV11-1 and TRBJ2-7, with D maybe TRBD2 (7 bases). CDR1 and CDR2 (germline): SGHAT, FQDESV (reference sequence). There are 15 residues in the CDR3. Trimming took off 7 bases at V and 5 bases at J, with 21 bases between the two ends. In nucleotides, the CDR3 is TGTGCCAGCATCCGGGGGGCCGGGGCCGCCGACGAGCAGTACTTC. This translates into CASIRGAGAADEQYF.

This clone was observed a single time. The V gene is TRBV28, the J gene TRBJ1-4; TRBD1 matches at 7 bases. The CDR3 length is 15 residues. Germline V gene sequence: CDR1 MDHEN, CDR2 SYDVKM. J gave up 7 bases and V 7 bases, and 12 bases lay outside the gene matches. CDR3 protein: CASKFFEGATEKLFF. CDR3 nucleotides: TGTGCCAGCAAATTTTTTGAGGGGGCGACTGAAAAACTGTTTTTT.

This chain joins TRBV5-1 and TRBJ2-3, with a possible D match to TRBD2 (5 bases). Trimming left V 0 bases short and J 2 bases short, with 13 bases between. The germline V gene encodes CDR1 SGHRS and CDR2 YFSETQ. CDR3 size: 16 residues. Written as DNA, the CDR3 is TGCGCCAGCAGCTTGGGGGGTAGCGACTACACAGATACGCAGTATTTT. Protein sequence: CASSLGGSDYTDTQYF.

This clone was seen a single time. The J gene is TRBJ2-1, the V gene TRBV4-2; the D gene is possibly TRBD2 (7 bases). Germline V gives CDR1 LGHNA, CDR2 YNFKEQ. The V end lost 1 base, the J end lost 0 bases, and 22 bases lay between the germline ends. CDR3 length: 20 residues. The CDR3 is CASSQGQVRGLAVSYNEQFF. In nucleotides, the CDR3 is TGTGCCAGCAGCCAAGGGCAGGTCCGGGGGCTAGCGGTCTCCTACAATGAGCAGTTCTTC.

The chain is built from TRBV4-3 and TRBJ1-6; D remains ambiguous. V lost 0 bases, J lost 0 bases, and 3 bases lay in between. This CDR3 contains 15 residues. Looked up from germline, CDR1 is LGHNA and CDR2 is YSLEER. The CDR3: CASSQDLSYNSPLHF. The CDR3 DNA is TGCGCCAGCAGCCAAGATCTCTCCTATAATTCACCCCTCCACTTT.

J is TRBJ1-2 and V is TRBV9; D remains ambiguous. This CDR3 spans 14 amino acids. Trimming removed 3 bases at V and 1 base at J, with 10 bases between. CDR1 is SGDLS, CDR2 YYNGEE, per germline. The CDR3 DNA reads TGTGCCAGCAGCGGACCTACGGGTAACTATGGCTACACCTTC. Its translation: CASSGPTGNYGYTF.

The table lists this clone with a count of one. The gene calls are TRBV3-1 (or the pseudogene TRBV3-2) and TRBJ2-7; 8 bases agree with TRBD2. V was pared by 3 bases and J by 3 bases, with 4 bases of the junction left unmatched. CDR1 is LGHDT, CDR2 YNNKEL, per germline (reference sequence). This CDR3 comprises 14 residues. The CDR3 loop reads CASSQGSGVYEQYF. The CDR3 coding sequence is TGTGCCAGCAGCCAGGGTAGCGGGGTCTACGAGCAGTACTTC.

The CDR3 DNA sequence: TGCGCCAGCAGCCTCGGGAGAAGGGGAGCTGAAAAACTGTTTTTT. Translation: CASSLGRRGAEKLFF. This sequence joins TRBV5-1 and TRBJ1-4; a weak D match, TRBD1 (5 bases). The germline V gene has CDR1 SGHRS and CDR2 YFSETQ. Trimming shortened V by 4 bases and J by 7 bases, and 17 bases separated the two germline ends. The length of the CDR3 is 15 residues.

CDR3 nucleotide sequence: TGTGCCAGCTCACCAACAGGGAGCCCAGATACGCAGTATTTT. This encodes CASSPTGSPDTQYF. The chain joins TRBV18 to TRBJ2-3, with a tentative D call TRBD1 (6 bases). The germline V and J ends were trimmed by 2 bases and 4 bases, with 10 bases remaining between them. The CDR3 runs to 14 residues. Per germline, CDR1 KGHSH and CDR2 LQKENI.

The chain has TRBV7-6 and TRBJ2-3, with TRBD2 matching over 8 bases. Germline CDR1 reads SGHVS; CDR2 reads FNYEAQ. V lost 4 bases to trimming and J lost 3 bases; unmatched junction nucleotides: 12. This CDR3 is built from 17 residues. The CDR3 coding sequence is TGTGCCAGCAGCTCAATCGGCGAGCGGGGGAGAACAGATACGCAGTATTTT. Encoded protein: CASSSIGERGRTDTQYF.

CDR3 nucleotides: TGCGCCAGCAGCTCGGGACCGGGACTACTATCAGATACGCAGTATTTT. Protein product: CASSSGPGLLSDTQYF. The V and J genes are TRBV5-1 and TRBJ2-3; TRBD2 matches at 7 bases. Unmatched junction bases numbered 11, after V lost 3 bases and J lost 4 bases. Germline V gives CDR1 SGHRS, CDR2 YFSETQ. The CDR3 loop spans 16 amino acids. Together with reference TRBV5-1 and TRBJ2-3, the CDR3 gives the full variable domain: KAGVTQTPRYLIKTRGQQVTLSCSPISGHRSVSWYQQTPGQGLQFLFEYFSETQRNKGNFPGRFSGRQFSNSRSEMNVSTLELGDSALYLCASSSGPGLLSDTQYFGPGTRLTVL.